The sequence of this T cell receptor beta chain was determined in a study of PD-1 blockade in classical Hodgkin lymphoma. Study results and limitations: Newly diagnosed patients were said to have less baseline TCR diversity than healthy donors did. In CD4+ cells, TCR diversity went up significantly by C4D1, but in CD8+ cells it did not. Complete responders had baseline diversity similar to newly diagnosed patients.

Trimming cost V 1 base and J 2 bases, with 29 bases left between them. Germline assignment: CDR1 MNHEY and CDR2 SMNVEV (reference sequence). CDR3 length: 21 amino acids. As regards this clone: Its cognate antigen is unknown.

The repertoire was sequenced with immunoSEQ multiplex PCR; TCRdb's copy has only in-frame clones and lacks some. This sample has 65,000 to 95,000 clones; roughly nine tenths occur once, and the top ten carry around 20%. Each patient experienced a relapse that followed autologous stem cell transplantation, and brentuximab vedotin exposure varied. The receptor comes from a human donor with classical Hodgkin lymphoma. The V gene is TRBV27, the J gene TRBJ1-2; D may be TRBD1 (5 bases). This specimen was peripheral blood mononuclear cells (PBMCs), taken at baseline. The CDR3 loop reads CASSLFWSHSSRDGLNYGYTF. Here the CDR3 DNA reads TGTGCCAGCAGTTTATTCTGGAGTCATTCCTCCAGGGACGGATTAAACTATGGCTACACCTTC.